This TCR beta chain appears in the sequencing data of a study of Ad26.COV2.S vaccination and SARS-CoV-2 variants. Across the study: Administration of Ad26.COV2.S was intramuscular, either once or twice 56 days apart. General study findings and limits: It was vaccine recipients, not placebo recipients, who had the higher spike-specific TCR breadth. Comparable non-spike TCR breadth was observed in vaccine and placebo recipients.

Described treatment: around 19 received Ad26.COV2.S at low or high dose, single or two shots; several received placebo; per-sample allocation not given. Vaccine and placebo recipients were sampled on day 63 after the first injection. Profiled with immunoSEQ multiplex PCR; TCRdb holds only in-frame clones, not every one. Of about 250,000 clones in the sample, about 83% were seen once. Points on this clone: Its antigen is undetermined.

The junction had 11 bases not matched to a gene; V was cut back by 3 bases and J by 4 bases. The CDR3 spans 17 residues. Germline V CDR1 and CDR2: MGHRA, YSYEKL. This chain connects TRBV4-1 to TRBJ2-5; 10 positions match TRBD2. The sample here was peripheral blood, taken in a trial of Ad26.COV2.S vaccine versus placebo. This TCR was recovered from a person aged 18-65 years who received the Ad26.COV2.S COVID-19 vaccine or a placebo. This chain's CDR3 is CASSQPVSSGSGETQYF. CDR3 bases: TGCGCCAGCAGCCAGCCCGTGTCTAGCGGGAGCGGAGAGACCCAGTACTTC.